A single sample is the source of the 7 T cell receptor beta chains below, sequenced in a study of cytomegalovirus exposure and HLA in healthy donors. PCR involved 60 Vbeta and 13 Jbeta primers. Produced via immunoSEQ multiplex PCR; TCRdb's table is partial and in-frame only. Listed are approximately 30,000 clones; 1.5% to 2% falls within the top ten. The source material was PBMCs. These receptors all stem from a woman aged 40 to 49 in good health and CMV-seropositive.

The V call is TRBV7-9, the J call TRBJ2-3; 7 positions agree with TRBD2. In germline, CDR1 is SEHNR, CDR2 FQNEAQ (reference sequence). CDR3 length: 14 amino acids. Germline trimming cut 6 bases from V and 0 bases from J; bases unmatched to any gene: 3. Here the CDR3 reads CASRHSGSTDTQYF. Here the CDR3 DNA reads TGTGCCAGCAGGCATAGCGGGAGCACAGATACGCAGTATTTT.

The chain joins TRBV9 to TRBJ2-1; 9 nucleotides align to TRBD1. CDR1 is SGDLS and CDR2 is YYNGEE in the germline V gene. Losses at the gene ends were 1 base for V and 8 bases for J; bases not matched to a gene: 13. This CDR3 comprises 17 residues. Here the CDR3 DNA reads TGTGCCAGCAGCGTACCCTTCGACAGGGGGAGTAGCGATGAGCAGTTCTTC. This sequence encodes CASSVPFDRGSSDEQFF.

For the CDR3, the DNA is TGTGCCAGCAGTACACTAGCGGGAGTTTTTTACGAGCAGTACTTC. Encoded protein: CASSTLAGVFYEQYF. The chain is built from TRBV27 and TRBJ2-7; 11 bases map to TRBD2. The CDR3 has 15 residues. The germline CDR1 and CDR2 sequences are MNHEY and SMNVEV (reference sequence). After removal of 5 bases from V and 4 bases from J, the junction contained 7 bases not matched to a gene.

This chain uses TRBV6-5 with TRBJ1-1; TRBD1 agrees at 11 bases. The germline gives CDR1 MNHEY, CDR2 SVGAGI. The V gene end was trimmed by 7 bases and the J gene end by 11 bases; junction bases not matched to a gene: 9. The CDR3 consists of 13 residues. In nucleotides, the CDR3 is TGTGCCAGCATTATTGGACAGGGGGCAAGGGCTTTCTTT. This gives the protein CASIIGQGARAFF.

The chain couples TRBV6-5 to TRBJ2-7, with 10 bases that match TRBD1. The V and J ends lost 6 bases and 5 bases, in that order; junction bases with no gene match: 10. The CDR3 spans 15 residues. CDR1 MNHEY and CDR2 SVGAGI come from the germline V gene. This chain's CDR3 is CASSLTGTGVHEQYF. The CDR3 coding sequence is TGTGCCAGCAGCTTAACCGGGACAGGGGTCCACGAGCAGTACTTC.

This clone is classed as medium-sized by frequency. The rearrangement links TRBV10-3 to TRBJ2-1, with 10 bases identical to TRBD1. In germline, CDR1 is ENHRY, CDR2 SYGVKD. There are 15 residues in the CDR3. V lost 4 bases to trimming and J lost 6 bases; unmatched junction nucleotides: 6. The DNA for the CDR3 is TGTGCCATCAGTGCGGGACAGGGGACCCGCAATGAGCAGTTCTTC. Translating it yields CAISAGQGTRNEQFF.

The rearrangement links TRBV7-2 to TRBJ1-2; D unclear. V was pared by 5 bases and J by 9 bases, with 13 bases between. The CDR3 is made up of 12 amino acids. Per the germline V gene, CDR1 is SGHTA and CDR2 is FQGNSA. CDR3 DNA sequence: TGTGCCAGCAGCAGACGACACGGTAGCTACACCTTC. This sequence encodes CASSRRHGSYTF.